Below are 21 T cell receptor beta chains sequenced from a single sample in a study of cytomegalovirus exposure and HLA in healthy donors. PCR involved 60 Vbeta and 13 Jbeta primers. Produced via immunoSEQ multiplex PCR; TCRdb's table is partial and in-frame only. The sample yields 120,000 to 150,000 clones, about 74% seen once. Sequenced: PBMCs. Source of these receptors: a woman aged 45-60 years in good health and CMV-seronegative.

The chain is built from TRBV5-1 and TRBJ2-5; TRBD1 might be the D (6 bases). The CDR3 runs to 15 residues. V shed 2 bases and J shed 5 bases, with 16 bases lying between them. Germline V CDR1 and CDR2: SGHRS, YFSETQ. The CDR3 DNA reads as TGCGCCAGCAGCTTTGAGACAGGAAAGAGGGAGACCCAGTACTTC. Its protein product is CASSFETGKRETQYF.

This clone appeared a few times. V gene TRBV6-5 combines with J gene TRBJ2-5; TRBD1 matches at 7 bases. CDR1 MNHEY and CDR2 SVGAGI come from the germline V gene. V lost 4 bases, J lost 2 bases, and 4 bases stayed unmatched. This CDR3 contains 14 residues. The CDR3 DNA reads TGTGCCAGCAGTTTAAACAGGGGACAAGAGACCCAGTACTTC. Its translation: CASSLNRGQETQYF.

This CDR3 reads CSVGGLAGRTGELFF. The CDR3, as DNA: TGCAGCGTTGGGGGGTTAGCGGGGAGGACCGGGGAGCTGTTTTTT. The chain combines TRBV29-1 with TRBJ2-2; TRBD2 matches 8 bases. CDR3 length: 15 residues. Germline V gene sequence: CDR1 SQVTM, CDR2 ANQGSEA. V trimming: 4 bases; J trimming: 5 bases; junction bases outside the gene matches: 9.

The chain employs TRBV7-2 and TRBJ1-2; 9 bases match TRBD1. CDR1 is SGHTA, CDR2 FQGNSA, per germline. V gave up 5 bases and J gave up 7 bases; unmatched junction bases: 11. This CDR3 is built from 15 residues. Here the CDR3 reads CASSGYRGLSAGYTF. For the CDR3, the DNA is TGTGCCAGCAGCGGATACAGGGGGCTCTCCGCTGGCTACACCTTC. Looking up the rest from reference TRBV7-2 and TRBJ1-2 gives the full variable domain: GAGVSQSPSNKVTEKGKDVELRCDPISGHTALYWYRQSLGQGLEFLIYFQGNSAPDKSGLPSDRFSAERTGGSVSTLTIQRTQQEDSAVYLCASSGYRGLSAGYTFGSGTRLTVV.

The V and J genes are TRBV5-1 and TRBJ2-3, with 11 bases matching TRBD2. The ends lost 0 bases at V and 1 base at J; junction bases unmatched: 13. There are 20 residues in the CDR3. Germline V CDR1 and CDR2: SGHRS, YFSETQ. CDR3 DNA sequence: TGCGCCAGCAGCTTGGGCCGACTAGCGGGGACCTCTTTGGGCACAGATACGCAGTATTTT. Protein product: CASSLGRLAGTSLGTDTQYF. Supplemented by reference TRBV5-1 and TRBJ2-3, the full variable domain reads KAGVTQTPRYLIKTRGQQVTLSCSPISGHRSVSWYQQTPGQGLQFLFEYFSETQRNKGNFPGRFSGRQFSNSRSEMNVSTLELGDSALYLCASSLGRLAGTSLGTDTQYFGPGTRLTVL.

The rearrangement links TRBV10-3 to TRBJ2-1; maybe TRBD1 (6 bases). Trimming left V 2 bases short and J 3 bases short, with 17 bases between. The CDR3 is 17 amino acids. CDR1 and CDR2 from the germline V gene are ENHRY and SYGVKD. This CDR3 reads CAISEPNKPGHYNEQFF. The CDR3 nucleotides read TGTGCCATCAGTGAGCCCAATAAGCCGGGACACTACAATGAGCAGTTCTTC.

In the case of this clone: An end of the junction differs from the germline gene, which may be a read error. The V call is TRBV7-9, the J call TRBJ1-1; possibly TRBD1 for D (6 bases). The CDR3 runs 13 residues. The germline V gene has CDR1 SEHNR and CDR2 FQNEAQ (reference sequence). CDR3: CSSSLSGVTEAFF. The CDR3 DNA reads TGTTCCAGCAGCCTCTCAGGGGTCACTGAAGCTTTCTTT. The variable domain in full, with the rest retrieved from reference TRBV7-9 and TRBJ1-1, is DTGVSQNPRHKITKRGQNVTFRCDPISEHNRLYWYRQTLGQGPEFLTYFQNEAQLEKSRLLSDRFSAERPKGSFSTLEIQRTEQGDSAMYLCSSSLSGVTEAFFGQGTRLTVV.

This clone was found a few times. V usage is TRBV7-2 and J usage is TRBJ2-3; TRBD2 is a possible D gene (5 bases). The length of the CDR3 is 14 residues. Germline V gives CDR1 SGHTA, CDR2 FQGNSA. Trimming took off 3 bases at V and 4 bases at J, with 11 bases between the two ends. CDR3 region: CASSFTEGADTQYF. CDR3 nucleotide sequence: TGTGCCAGCAGCTTCACCGAGGGAGCAGATACGCAGTATTTT.

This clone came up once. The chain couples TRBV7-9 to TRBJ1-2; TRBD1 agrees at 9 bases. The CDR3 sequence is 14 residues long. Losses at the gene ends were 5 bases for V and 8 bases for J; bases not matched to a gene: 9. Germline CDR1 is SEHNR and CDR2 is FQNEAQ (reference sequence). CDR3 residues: CASSQGQGLEGYTF. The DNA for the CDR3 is TGTGCCAGCAGCCAGGGACAGGGATTAGAAGGCTACACCTTC.

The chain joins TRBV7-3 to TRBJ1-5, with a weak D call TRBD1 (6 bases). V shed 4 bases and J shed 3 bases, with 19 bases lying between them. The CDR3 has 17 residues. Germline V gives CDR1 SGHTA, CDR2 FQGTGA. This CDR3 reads CASSYPGHRLNNQPQHF. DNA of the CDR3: TGTGCCAGCAGCTACCCGGGACATCGACTAAACAATCAGCCCCAGCATTTT.

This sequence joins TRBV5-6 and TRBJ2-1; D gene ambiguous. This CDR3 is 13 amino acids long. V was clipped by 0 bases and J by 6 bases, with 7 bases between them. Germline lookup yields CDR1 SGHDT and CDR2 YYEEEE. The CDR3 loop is CASSLASVNEQFF. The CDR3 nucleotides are TGTGCCAGCAGCTTGGCTTCTGTCAATGAGCAGTTCTTC.

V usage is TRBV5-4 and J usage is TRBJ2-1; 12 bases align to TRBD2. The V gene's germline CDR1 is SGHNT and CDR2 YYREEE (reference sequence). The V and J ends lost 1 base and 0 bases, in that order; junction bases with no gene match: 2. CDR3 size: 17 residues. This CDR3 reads CASSLTSGGSSYNEQFF. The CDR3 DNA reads TGTGCCAGCAGCTTGACTAGCGGGGGGAGCTCCTACAATGAGCAGTTCTTC.

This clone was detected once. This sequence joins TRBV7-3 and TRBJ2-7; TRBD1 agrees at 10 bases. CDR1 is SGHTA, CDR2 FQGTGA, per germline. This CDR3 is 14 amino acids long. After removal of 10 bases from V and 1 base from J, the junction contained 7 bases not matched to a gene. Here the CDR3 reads CATSRDRGSYEQYF. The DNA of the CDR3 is TGTGCCACCTCCCGGGACAGGGGTTCCTACGAGCAGTACTTC. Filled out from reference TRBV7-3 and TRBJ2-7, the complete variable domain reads GAGVSQTPSNKVTEKGKYVELRCDPISGHTALYWYRQSLGQGPEFLIYFQGTGAADDSGLPNDRFFAVRPEGSVSTLKIQRTERGDSAVYLCATSRDRGSYEQYFGPGTRLTVT.

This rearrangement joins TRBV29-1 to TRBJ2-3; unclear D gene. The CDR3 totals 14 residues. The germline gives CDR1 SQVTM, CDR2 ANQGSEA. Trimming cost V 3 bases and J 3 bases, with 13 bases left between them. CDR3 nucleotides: TGCAGCGTTGACCGAGAGGTCGGTACAGATACGCAGTATTTT. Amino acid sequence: CSVDREVGTDTQYF.

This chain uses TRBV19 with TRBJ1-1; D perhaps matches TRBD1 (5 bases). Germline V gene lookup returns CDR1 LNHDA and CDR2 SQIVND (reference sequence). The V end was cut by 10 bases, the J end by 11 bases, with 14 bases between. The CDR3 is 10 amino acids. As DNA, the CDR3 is TGTGCCACCGGCGGGACCGGGGCTTTCTTT. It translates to CATGGTGAFF.

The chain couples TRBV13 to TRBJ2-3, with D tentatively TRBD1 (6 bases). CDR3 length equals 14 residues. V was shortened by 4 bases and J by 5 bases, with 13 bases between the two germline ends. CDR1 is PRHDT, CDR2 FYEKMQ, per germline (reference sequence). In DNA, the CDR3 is TGTGCCAGCAGCTCAACAGGGTTTAGAGATACGCAGTATTTT. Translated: CASSSTGFRDTQYF.

The CDR3 reads CASSPPGQPGFPEQFF. The CDR3 DNA reads as TGTGCCAGCAGCCCCCCGGGCCAGCCGGGATTTCCTGAGCAGTTCTTC. The chain has TRBV7-2 and TRBJ2-1; a weak D match, TRBD2 (5 bases). The CDR3 length is 16 residues. Trimming removed 5 bases from V and 9 bases from J, with 23 bases in between. The germline CDR1 and CDR2 sequences are SGHTA and FQGNSA.

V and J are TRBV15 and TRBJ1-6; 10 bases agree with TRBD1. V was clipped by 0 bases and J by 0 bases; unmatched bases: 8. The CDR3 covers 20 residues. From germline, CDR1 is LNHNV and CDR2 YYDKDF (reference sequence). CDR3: CATSRDLRGQGSSYNSPLHF. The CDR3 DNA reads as TGTGCCACCAGCAGAGATCTCCGGGGACAGGGGAGCTCCTATAATTCACCCCTCCACTTT.

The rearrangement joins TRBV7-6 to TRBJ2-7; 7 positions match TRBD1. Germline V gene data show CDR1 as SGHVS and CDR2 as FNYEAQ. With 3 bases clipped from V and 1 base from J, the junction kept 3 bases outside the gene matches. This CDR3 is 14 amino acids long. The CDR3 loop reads CASSLGQKSYEQYF. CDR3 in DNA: TGTGCCAGCAGCTTGGGACAGAAGTCCTACGAGCAGTACTTC.

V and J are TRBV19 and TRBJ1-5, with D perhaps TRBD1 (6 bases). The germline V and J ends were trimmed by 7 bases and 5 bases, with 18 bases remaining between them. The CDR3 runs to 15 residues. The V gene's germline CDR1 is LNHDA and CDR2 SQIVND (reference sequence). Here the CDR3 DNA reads TGTGCCAGTACCCACTTTTCAGGGGCGGATCAGCCCCAGCATTTT. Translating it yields CASTHFSGADQPQHF.

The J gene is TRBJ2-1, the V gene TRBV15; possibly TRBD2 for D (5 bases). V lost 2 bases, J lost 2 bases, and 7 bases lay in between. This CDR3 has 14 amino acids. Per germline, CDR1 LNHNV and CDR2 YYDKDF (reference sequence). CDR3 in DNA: TGTGCCACCAGCAGAACCGGGACCTACAATGAGCAGTTCTTC. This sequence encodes CATSRTGTYNEQFF.